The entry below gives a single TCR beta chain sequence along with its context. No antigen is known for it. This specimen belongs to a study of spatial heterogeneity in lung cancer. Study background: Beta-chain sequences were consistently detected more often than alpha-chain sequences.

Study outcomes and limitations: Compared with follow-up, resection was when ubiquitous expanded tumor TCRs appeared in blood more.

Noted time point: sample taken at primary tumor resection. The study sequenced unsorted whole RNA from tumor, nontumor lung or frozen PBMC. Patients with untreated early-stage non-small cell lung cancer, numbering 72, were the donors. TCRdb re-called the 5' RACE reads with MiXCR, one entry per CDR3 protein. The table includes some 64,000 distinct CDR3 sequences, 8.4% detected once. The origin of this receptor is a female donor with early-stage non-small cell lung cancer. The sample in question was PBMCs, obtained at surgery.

CDR3 in DNA: TGTGCCAGCAGCTTTTCAACGGTTTTTAACTATGGCTACACCTTC. Protein product: CASSFSTVFNYGYTF. V and J are TRBV7-9 and TRBJ1-2; no definite D call. Per germline, CDR1 SEHNR and CDR2 FQNEAQ (reference sequence). V dropped 3 bases and J dropped 1 base, with 12 bases sitting between them. The CDR3 runs to 15 residues.